Listed below are T cell receptor beta chains from one sample, sequenced in a study of identical twins. One entry per CDR3 protein results from TCRdb running MiXCR on the 5' RACE reads. The profile shows more than 1.5 million distinct CDR3 sequences, under 35% of them singletons. Sequencing was done on a sample of cord blood. The receptor source for this set is a newborn girl in good health. Both conserved end residues are part of each CDR3. A D gene is named only where the DNA matches it firmly. A clone size is listed for some rows: how often the clone was seen (once, few, many), or a class if it is expanded.

V gene	clone size	D gene	J gene	CDR3 DNA	CDR3 protein
TRBV25-1	NA	TRBD1	TRBJ1-2	TGTGCCAGCTTACCCTCCGGGACAGCTAACTATGGCTACACCTTC	CASLPSGTANYGYTF
TRBV5-1	NA	NA	TRBJ2-1	TGCGCCAGCAGCACAACAGGGAGGCTCTACAATGAGCAGTTCTTC	CASSTTGRLYNEQFF
TRBV12-3/TRBV12-4	NA	TRBD2	TRBJ2-3	TGTGCCAGCAGTACCAGGACTAGCACCACAGATACGCAGTATTTT	CASSTRTSTTDTQYF
TRBV9	NA	TRBD2	TRBJ2-5	TGTGCCAGCAGCGTAACTAGCGGGGGTAGCGAGACCCAGTACTTC	CASSVTSGGSETQYF
TRBV11-2	few	NA	TRBJ1-4	TGTGCCAGCAGCTTACGGCATTTTGCAACTAATGAAAAACTGTTTTTT	CASSLRHFATNEKLFF
TRBV12-3/TRBV12-4	many	TRBD1	TRBJ2-7	TGTGCCAGCAGCTTCAGACAGGGCTACGAGCAGTACTTC	CASSFRQGYEQYF
TRBV21-1	NA	NA	TRBJ2-7	TGTGCCAGCAGCATACCGGGACAGGGAAACTACGAGCAGTACTTC	CASSIPGQGNYEQYF
TRBV5-1	few	TRBD2	TRBJ2-7	TGCGCCAGCAGCTTGCTTAGCGGGGACTCCTACGAGCAGTACTTC	CASSLLSGDSYEQYF
TRBV5-1	many	TRBD2	TRBJ2-1	TGTGCCAGCAGCTCAGGACTAGCGGGGAACAATGAGCAGTTCTTC	CASSSGLAGNNEQFF
TRBV24-1	NA	TRBD1	TRBJ2-2	TGTGCCACCAGTGATTCACAGGGGGCCGGGGAGCTGTTTTTT	CATSDSQGAGELFF
TRBV24-1	few	TRBD2	TRBJ2-1	TGTGCCACCAGTGATTCTAGCGGGGCACCCTACAATGAGCAGTTCTTC	CATSDSSGAPYNEQFF
TRBV15	NA	NA	TRBJ1-4	TGTGCCACCAGCAGAGCGGCGGACGCTGAAAAACTGTTTTTT	CATSRAADAEKLFF
TRBV18	NA	NA	TRBJ2-5	TGTGCCAGCTCACCTAACGTCCAAGAGACCCAGTACTTC	CASSPNVQETQYF
TRBV12-3/TRBV12-4	NA	NA	TRBJ1-1	TGTGCCAGCAGTTTACCCGGAGGGGAAGCTTTCTTT	CASSLPGGEAFF
TRBV25-1	NA	NA	TRBJ2-1	TGTGCCAGCAGTGATGATAGTAGCTATTACAATGAGCAGTTCTTC	CASSDDSSYYNEQFF
TRBV20-1	NA	NA	TRBJ2-1	TGCAGTGGGCTGGGTGCGGTCCAAGAGACCCAGTTCTTC	CSGLGAVQETQFF
TRBV3-1	NA	TRBD2	TRBJ2-5	TGTGCCAGCAGCTACCTAGCGGAGGGGGAGACCCAGTACTTC	CASSYLAEGETQYF
TRBV9	few	NA	TRBJ2-3	TGTGCCAGCAGCCGCGACTATAGTGTGGGAGATACGCAGTATTTT	CASSRDYSVGDTQYF
TRBV28	NA	NA	TRBJ2-1	TGTGCCAGCAGTTCCTACTTAAATGAGCAGTTCTTC	CASSSYLNEQFF
TRBV24-1	NA	NA	TRBJ2-1	TGTGCCACCAGCCGGACGGAACCCTACTACAATGAGCAGTTCTTC	CATSRTEPYYNEQFF
TRBV20-1	few	NA	TRBJ2-3	TGCAGTGCTAGTCAGCCTAGCACAGATACGCAGTATTTT	CSASQPSTDTQYF
TRBV20-1	NA	TRBD1	TRBJ2-7	TGCAGTGGGGACAGGGGTGGCTACGAGCAGTACTTC	CSGDRGGYEQYF
TRBV20-1	few	NA	TRBJ2-5	TGCAGTGCTAGTGGGGACTTGATCTACAATGAGCAGTACTTC	CSASGDLIYNEQYF
TRBV7-9	few	TRBD2	TRBJ2-5	TGTGCCAGCAGCTTAGGGACTAGCGGGAGGGCACAAGAGACCCAGTACTTC	CASSLGTSGRAQETQYF
TRBV28	many	NA	TRBJ1-6	TGTGCCAGCAGCAGCCAGAATTCACCCCTCCACTTT	CASSSQNSPLHF
TRBV20-1	NA	NA	TRBJ1-5	TGCAGTGCTACCCAGGGAGGCAATCAGCCCCAGCATTTT	CSATQGGNQPQHF
TRBV5-1	NA	TRBD2	TRBJ2-5	TGCGCCAGCGGGGCTAGCGGGGATCTCCAAGGGACCCAGTACTTC	CASGASGDLQGTQYF